The TCR beta chain under discussion was sequenced for a study of T-cell memory formation after mild COVID-19. The overall study: Clusters were largely donor specific.

The 5'RACE method, run with constant-segment primers, produced TCR alpha and TCR beta cDNA libraries (carrying sample barcodes and UMIs). A single record per CDR3 protein comes from TCRdb applying MiXCR to the 5' RACE reads. The sample contains 530,000 or so distinct CDR3 sequences, approximately 15% of which appear only once. The germline CDR1 and CDR2 sequences are SGHTA and FQGTGA. The CDR3 extends over 13 amino acids. V gave up 5 bases and J gave up 4 bases, with 9 bases separating them. General study findings and limits: A balance of CD4 and CD8 characterized clones contracting day 15 to 85, whereas later expanders leaned CD4+. Contracting CD4+ clones lay largely in CM and EM, with CD8+ ones residing in EMRA.

In the case of this clonotype: Antigen: not known.

The sequenced material came from PBMCs or a T cell subset sorted from them (not recorded which). This TCR was recovered from an adult woman who had mild COVID-19 (a few samples of this study predate the infection). Cell type and time point are not known. The chain recombines TRBV7-3 with TRBJ1-3; D is ambiguous. CDR3 in amino acids: CASSIKQGNTIYF. The DNA for the CDR3 is TGTGCCAGCAGCATCAAACAGGGAAACACCATATATTTT.